A single sample is the source of the 18 T cell receptor beta chains below, sequenced in a study of CD8 T cells in Susac syndrome. Reverse transcription used about 0.45 to 1 ug RNA and random hexamers. TCRdb ran MiXCR on the immunoSEQ multiplex PCR reads and lists one entry per CDR3 protein. The data show about 100,000 distinct CDR3 sequences, about 96% seen once. The material sequenced was CD8+ T cells from PBMCs. The receptors here all came from a human donor with Susac syndrome.

V is TRBV3-1 and J is TRBJ2-7, with unresolved D. The germline V and J ends were trimmed by 3 bases and 2 bases, with 11 bases remaining between them. Germline assignment: CDR1 LGHDT and CDR2 YNNKEL (reference sequence). This CDR3 is built from 14 residues. CDR3 sequence (DNA): TGTGCCAGCAGCCACCGCCTAGGCCCCTACGAGCAGTACTTC. Protein sequence: CASSHRLGPYEQYF.

V gene TRBV7-2 combines with J gene TRBJ2-1; 10 nucleotides match TRBD2. The ends lost 2 bases at V and 7 bases at J; junction bases unmatched: 14. This CDR3 has 18 residues. CDR1 and CDR2 from the germline V gene are SGHTA and FQGNSA. CDR3 in amino acids: CASSLRGASGSLTNEQFF. In DNA form, the CDR3 reads TGTGCCAGCAGCTTACGGGGGGCTAGCGGGAGTCTGACGAATGAGCAGTTCTTC. Supplemented by reference TRBV7-2 and TRBJ2-1, the full variable domain reads GAGVSQSPSNKVTEKGKDVELRCDPISGHTALYWYRQSLGQGLEFLIYFQGNSAPDKSGLPSDRFSAERTGGSVSTLTIQRTQQEDSAVYLCASSLRGASGSLTNEQFFGPGTRLTVL.

The gene calls are TRBV11-2 and TRBJ1-1; D not certain. The germline V gene encodes CDR1 SGHAT and CDR2 FQNNGV. V lost 5 bases and J lost 5, with 9 bases in between. The CDR3 runs to 12 residues. In nucleotides, the CDR3 is TGTGCCAGCAGCCCAACCTCGACTGAAGCTTTCTTT. Residues: CASSPTSTEAFF.

The V and J genes are TRBV2 and TRBJ2-1; D uncertain. Between the trimmed V and J ends, which lost 4 bases and 10 bases, there was a span of 11 bases. This CDR3 is 12 amino acids long. Germline V gene data show CDR1 as SNHLY and CDR2 as FYNNEI. The CDR3, as DNA: TGTGCCAGCAGTGTGAGTGCTCAGGAGCAGTTCTTC. Translating gives CASSVSAQEQFF.

The chain couples TRBV20-1 to TRBJ2-3; D perhaps matches TRBD2 (5 bases). Germline V gene sequence: CDR1 DFQATT, CDR2 SNEGSKA (reference sequence). Between the trimmed V and J ends, which lost 6 bases and 0 bases, there was a span of 10 bases. CDR3 length: 13 amino acids. CDR3 sequence reads: CSARLPSTDTQYF. The DNA of the CDR3 is TGCAGTGCAAGACTACCCAGCACAGATACGCAGTATTTT.

This clonotype was picked up one time. The J gene is TRBJ1-1, the V gene TRBV15; D remains unclear. Germline-derived CDR1 and CDR2 are LNHNV and YYDKDF (reference sequence). This CDR3 is built from 17 residues. Trimming cost V 0 bases and J 1 base, with 15 bases left between them. CDR3 nucleotides: TGTGCCACCAGCAGAGATTTAGAAGGAGAGGGGAACACTGAAGCTTTCTTT. Its translation is CATSRDLEGEGNTEAFF.

This chain connects TRBV15 to TRBJ2-5; 11 bases are a match to TRBD2. With 3 bases clipped from V and 3 bases from J, the junction kept 3 bases outside the gene matches. Per germline, CDR1 LNHNV and CDR2 YYDKDF (reference sequence). This CDR3 spans 15 amino acids. The CDR3: CATSRETSGEETQYF. The CDR3 DNA is TGTGCCACCAGCAGGGAGACTAGCGGGGAAGAGACCCAGTACTTC.

This clonotype has just one count. The chain joins TRBV29-1 to TRBJ2-1; 13 positions match TRBD2. The CDR3 extends over 14 amino acids. The germline gives CDR1 SQVTM, CDR2 ANQGSEA. J gave up 4 bases and V 7 bases, and 4 bases lay outside the gene matches. The CDR3 DNA is TGCAGCGCGGGGACTAGCGGGGATTACAATGAGCAGTTCTTC. Protein product: CSAGTSGDYNEQFF.

The rearrangement joins TRBV7-2 to TRBJ2-2; 8 bases line up with TRBD1. Per germline, CDR1 SGHTA and CDR2 FQGNSA. The CDR3 is made up of 18 amino acids. The ends lost 7 bases at V and 0 bases at J; junction bases unmatched: 13. CDR3 nucleotide sequence: TGTGCCAGCAACACCGGACACAGGGGGATTTCGAACACCGGGGAGCTGTTTTTT. The encoded protein is CASNTGHRGISNTGELFF.

The chain employs TRBV6-6 and TRBJ2-7; 9 bases match TRBD2. Germline loops: CDR1 MNHNY, CDR2 SVGAGI (reference sequence). The CDR3 is 15 amino acids. With V trimmed by 6 bases and J by 6 bases, 12 bases remained unmatched. The CDR3 nucleotides read TGTGCCAGCAGCAACGTTGGGCTAGCGGGGCCCGAGCAGTACTTC. Protein product: CASSNVGLAGPEQYF.

The chain's CDR3 is CASSRTSGRVSGELFF. The CDR3 nucleotides read TGCGCCAGCAGCCGGACTAGCGGGAGAGTTTCCGGGGAGCTGTTTTTT. This sequence joins TRBV5-1 and TRBJ2-2; 13 nucleotides line up with TRBD2. This CDR3 has 16 amino acids. In germline, CDR1 is SGHRS, CDR2 YFSETQ. V lost 4 bases, J lost 6 bases, and 6 bases stayed unmatched. Full variable domain (outside the CDR3, taken from reference TRBV5-1 and TRBJ2-2): KAGVTQTPRYLIKTRGQQVTLSCSPISGHRSVSWYQQTPGQGLQFLFEYFSETQRNKGNFPGRFSGRQFSNSRSEMNVSTLELGDSALYLCASSRTSGRVSGELFFGEGSRLTVL.

CDR3 region: CASSQDAETTGFF. CDR3 sequence (DNA): TGCGCCAGCAGCCAAGATGCGGAGACCACCGGGTTCTTC. V usage is TRBV4-1 and J usage is TRBJ2-1; D is undetermined. The germline CDR1 and CDR2 sequences are MGHRA and YSYEKL. The CDR3 length is 13 residues. The ends were cut back, 0 bases at V and 15 bases at J, with 15 bases in the middle.

The V call is TRBV5-4, the J call TRBJ1-1; 9 positions agree with TRBD1. The V segment lost 5 bases and the J segment 1 base; nucleotides outside the gene matches: 6. Germline-derived CDR1 and CDR2 are SGHNT and YYREEE (reference sequence). The CDR3 has 15 amino acids. The CDR3 nucleotides are TGTGCCAGCAGTCCCGGGACAGGGACGAACACTGAAGCTTTCTTT. Its translation is CASSPGTGTNTEAFF.

The V and J genes are TRBV15 and TRBJ2-3; either TRBD1 or TRBD2 may supply D (5 bases each). Germline V CDR1 and CDR2: LNHNV, YYDKDF (reference sequence). V was pared by 4 bases and J by 5 bases, with 19 bases between. The CDR3 runs to 16 residues. Written as DNA, the CDR3 is TGTGCCACCAGCAACAGACATGGGGGTGGGGGAGATACGCAGTATTTT. As protein: CATSNRHGGGGDTQYF.

The chain carries TRBV29-1 and TRBJ2-1; tentatively, D is TRBD1 (5 bases). This CDR3 is 14 amino acids long. Per the germline V gene, CDR1 is SQVTM and CDR2 is ANQGSEA. Trimming shortened V by 3 bases and J by 12 bases, and 21 bases separated the two germline ends. The CDR3 sequence is CSVDRVSGLLGQFF. CDR3 sequence (DNA): TGCAGCGTTGACAGGGTGTCAGGTCTTCTTGGGCAGTTCTTC.

The CDR3 DNA sequence: TGTGCCAGCAGTTCTCCAAGGACGGATCCTATCGAGCAGTACTTC. Translation gives CASSSPRTDPIEQYF. The J gene is TRBJ2-7, the V gene TRBV2; D not resolved. Between the trimmed V and J ends, which lost 5 bases and 6 bases, there was a span of 20 bases. This CDR3 is built from 15 residues. Per the germline V gene, CDR1 is SNHLY and CDR2 is FYNNEI.

The chain employs TRBV6-5 and TRBJ1-1; D gene unclear. Trimming shortened V by 7 bases and J by 0 bases, and 12 bases separated the two germline ends. This CDR3 spans 14 amino acids. Germline loops: CDR1 MNHEY, CDR2 SVGAGI. The CDR3 region is CASTMTRLNTEAFF. In DNA, the CDR3 is TGTGCCAGCACAATGACACGGCTGAACACTGAAGCTTTCTTT.

J is TRBJ2-1 and V is TRBV24-1; D remains unclear. The CDR3 spans 13 residues. The V end was cut by 7 bases, the J end by 6 bases, with 12 bases between. Germline V gene lookup returns CDR1 KGHDR and CDR2 SFDVKD. As DNA, the CDR3 is TGTGCCACCAGCGGGCGCCTTAGCAATGAGCAGTTCTTC. It encodes CATSGRLSNEQFF.